This TCR beta chain is from a study of T-cell memory formation after mild COVID-19. Germline V CDR1 and CDR2: DFQATT, SNEGSKA (reference sequence). The V end lost 3 bases, the J end lost 2 bases, and 17 bases lay between the germline ends. This CDR3 has 15 amino acids. TCR alpha and TCR beta cDNA libraries with sample barcodes and UMIs came from 5'RACE using constant-segment primers. TCRdb fed the 5' RACE reads into MiXCR, producing one record per CDR3 protein. The repertoire includes about 560,000 distinct CDR3 sequences, 17% of them detected once, and about 8.1% sits in the top ten. Study-level results: Detection of some responders pre-infection suggested pre-existing cross-reactive memory T cells participated. CD4/CD8 balance held among clones contracting day 15 to 85, and later expanders leaned CD4+. The CD4+ clones that contracted clustered mainly within CM and EM, and the CD8+ clones concentrated in EMRA.

This clonotype showed up just a few times. Antigen specificity is unknown. Sample: PBMCs or a T cell subset sorted from them (not recorded which). The gene calls are TRBV20-1 and TRBJ2-7; TRBD1 might be the D (6 bases). The receptor was isolated from an adult woman who had mild COVID-19 (a few samples of this study predate the infection). Cell type and time point are not known. CDR3 protein: CSASSQQQGPYEQYF. The CDR3, as DNA: TGCAGTGCTAGTAGTCAACAACAGGGTCCCTACGAGCAGTACTTC.